The 4 T cell receptor beta chains presented below share a single source sample, sequenced in a study of a mutant IDH1 vaccine in newly diagnosed glioma. Libraries were prepared by immunoSEQ multiplex PCR; TCRdb keeps only in-frame clonotypes and omits some of them. The sample has tens of thousands of clones, approximately 90% seen once. These receptors have no known antigen. Time point given: week 5, during vaccination. Each vaccine dose was 300 ug of mutant IDH1 20-mer peptide, with topical imiquimod. The input for sequencing was peripheral blood mononuclear cells (PBMCs), taken from a glioma patient whose treatment included an IDH1 peptide vaccine. The receptors stem from a woman in her forties with glioma. Some clones in this sample may be carry-over from other donors' samples.

This chain joins TRBV4-3 and TRBJ1-2; no clear D gene. Trimming shortened V by 0 bases and J by 3 bases, and 8 bases separated the two germline ends. This CDR3 spans 14 amino acids. Germline V gives CDR1 LGHNA, CDR2 YSLEER. In nucleotides, the CDR3 is TGCGCCAGCAGCCAAGAGGAAAGCTACTATGGCTACACCTTC. This codes for CASSQEESYYGYTF.

The CDR3 sequence is CASSMQRTGNYGYTF. The CDR3 coding sequence is TGTGCCAGCAGCATGCAACGGACAGGGAACTATGGCTACACCTTC. This chain connects TRBV4-2 to TRBJ1-2; 8 bases map to TRBD1. CDR1 is LGHNA and CDR2 is YNFKEQ in the germline V gene. The CDR3 spans 15 residues. Losses at the gene ends were 5 bases for V and 2 bases for J; bases not matched to a gene: 7.

This clone was counted between two and nine times. The chain uses TRBV27 and TRBJ1-5, with no clear D. The CDR3 contains 13 residues. Germline assignment: CDR1 MNHEY and CDR2 SMNVEV (reference sequence). V was trimmed by 0 bases and J by 10 bases, leaving 10 bases between them. The CDR3 spells CASSLSNLHPQHF. Here the CDR3 DNA reads TGTGCCAGCAGTTTATCCAACCTCCACCCCCAGCATTTT.

V is TRBV2 and J is TRBJ1-6; 12 positions agree with TRBD1. Germline lookup yields CDR1 SNHLY and CDR2 FYNNEI. The CDR3 has 14 residues. Trimming removed 7 bases from V and 9 bases from J; junction bases left unmatched: 4. CDR3 in DNA: TGTGCCAGCATGGGGACAGGGGGCGTTTCACCCCTCCACTTT. Residues: CASMGTGGVSPLHF.